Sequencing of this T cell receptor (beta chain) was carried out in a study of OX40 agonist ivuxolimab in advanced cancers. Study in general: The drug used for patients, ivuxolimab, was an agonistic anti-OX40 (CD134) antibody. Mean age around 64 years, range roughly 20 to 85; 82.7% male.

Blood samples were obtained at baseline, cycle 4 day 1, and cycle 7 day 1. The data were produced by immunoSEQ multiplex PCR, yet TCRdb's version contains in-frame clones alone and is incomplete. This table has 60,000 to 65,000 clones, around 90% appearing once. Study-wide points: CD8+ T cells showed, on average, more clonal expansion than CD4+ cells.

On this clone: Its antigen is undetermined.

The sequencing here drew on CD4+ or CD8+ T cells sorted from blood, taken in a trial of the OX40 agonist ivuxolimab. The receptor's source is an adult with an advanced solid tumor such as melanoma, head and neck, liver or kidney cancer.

CDR3 coding DNA: TGTGCCAGTAGTATTGCCGGGGCGTACAATGAGCAGTTCTTC. It encodes CASSIAGAYNEQFF. The chain recombines TRBV19 with TRBJ2-1; D may match TRBD1 or TRBD2 (5 bases each). The CDR3 extends over 14 amino acids. Germline-derived CDR1 and CDR2 are LNHDA and SQIVND (reference sequence). Trimming removed 3 bases at V and 4 bases at J, with 10 bases between.